This entry concerns a single T cell receptor beta chain. Its antigen remains unknown. This record comes from a study of OX40 agonist ivuxolimab in advanced cancers. On the study more broadly: Previous treatment with anti-PD-1, anti-PD-L1 or anti-CTLA-4 therapy was allowed; approximately 40% had received some.

The study's findings and limits: Low normalized T-cell clonal expansion was also seen in some nonresponders. Researchers did not determine the expanded peripheral T cells' antigen specificity.

People who had autoimmune disease history or systemic immunosuppression were excluded. Trimming cost V 0 bases and J 7 bases, with 9 bases left between them. The germline V gene has CDR1 SGHDN and CDR2 FVKESK. The CDR3 length is 13 residues. The repertoire was sequenced with immunoSEQ multiplex PCR; TCRdb's copy has only in-frame clones and lacks some. The sample has about 82,000 clones, around four fifths seen once. This sample comprised CD4+ or CD8+ T cells sorted from blood, obtained in a trial of the OX40 agonist ivuxolimab. V gene TRBV14 combines with J gene TRBJ1-2; D possibly corresponds to TRBD1 (6 bases). The clonotype originates from an adult with an advanced solid tumor such as melanoma, head and neck, liver or kidney cancer. CDR3 residues: CASSQDRGGGYTF. CDR3 sequence (DNA): TGTGCCAGCAGCCAAGATAGAGGGGGTGGCTACACCTTC.